A single count supports the clone carrying this T cell receptor (beta chain). Its antigen is currently unknown. TCRdb re-called the 5' RACE reads with MiXCR, one entry per CDR3 protein. The table records 1.5 million to 2 million distinct CDR3 sequences, under 35% of them present only once. These data are taken from a study of identical twins. Trimming took 5 bases from V and 4 from J, leaving 6 bases between them. CDR1 is DFQATT, CDR2 SNEGSKA, per germline (reference sequence). The CDR3 runs to 11 residues. General study findings and limits: It was out-of-frame TCR alpha sharing in monozygotic twins that models underestimated.

The receptor was isolated from a newborn girl in good health. V usage is TRBV20-1 and J usage is TRBJ1-3; no clear D. Sequencing was done on a sample of cord blood. The CDR3 protein is CSAPVGNTIYF. The CDR3 DNA follows: TGCAGTGCTCCGGTGGGAAACACCATATATTTT.